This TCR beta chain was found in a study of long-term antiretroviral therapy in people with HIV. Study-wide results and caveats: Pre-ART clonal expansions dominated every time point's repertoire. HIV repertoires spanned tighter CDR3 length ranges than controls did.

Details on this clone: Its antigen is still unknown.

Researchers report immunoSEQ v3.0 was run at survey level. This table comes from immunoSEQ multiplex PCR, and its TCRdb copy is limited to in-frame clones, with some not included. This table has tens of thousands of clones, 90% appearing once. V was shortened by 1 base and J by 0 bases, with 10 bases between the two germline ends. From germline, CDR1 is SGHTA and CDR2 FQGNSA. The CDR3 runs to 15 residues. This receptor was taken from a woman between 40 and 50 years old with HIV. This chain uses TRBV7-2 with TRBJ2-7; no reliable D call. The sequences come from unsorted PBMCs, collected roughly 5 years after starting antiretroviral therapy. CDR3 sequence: CASSLVGLASYEQYF. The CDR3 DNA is TGTGCCAGCAGCTTAGTAGGTCTTGCCTCCTACGAGCAGTACTTC.